The subject of this entry is one T cell receptor beta chain. The CDR3 is made up of 16 amino acids. V gave up 5 bases and J gave up 6 bases; unmatched junction bases: 8. Germline V gives CDR1 MDHEN, CDR2 SYDVKM. The data belong to a study of T cells after somatic rescue of genetic block. Sequencing used immunoSEQ multiplex PCR; TCRdb keeps in-frame clones, though not all of them. The sample has 70,000 or so clones, 92% seen once. The sample was peripheral blood mononuclear cells (PBMCs). The gene calls are TRBV28 and TRBJ1-5, with 12 bases lining up with TRBD1. The receptor comes from a man between 35 and 55 years old. The CDR3 spells CASSRSGQGAGQPQHF. For the CDR3, the DNA is TGTGCCAGCAGTAGGTCGGGACAGGGGGCCGGTCAGCCCCAGCATTTT.